The 22 T cell receptor beta chains presented below share a single source sample, sequenced in a study of T cell responses to AZD1222 COVID-19 vaccine. Measured with immunoSEQ multiplex PCR; TCRdb has only the in-frame clones, and not every one. The sample contains 100,000 or so clones, about 89% of which appear only once. This specimen was peripheral blood, taken on day 0 of AZD1222 vaccination. The receptors come from an adult in good health.

This clone was recorded once. DNA of the CDR3: TGTGCCAGCAGCCCCTTATCGGGACAGATCTACGAGCAGTACTTC. As protein: CASSPLSGQIYEQYF. This sequence joins TRBV7-6 and TRBJ2-7, with TRBD1 identical over 7 bases. CDR3 size: 15 residues. Per the germline V gene, CDR1 is SGHVS and CDR2 is FNYEAQ. V lost 5 bases, J lost 3 bases, and 10 bases stayed unmatched. Using reference TRBV7-6 and TRBJ2-7 for the parts outside the CDR3, the full variable domain is GAGVSQSPRYKVTKRGQDVALRCDPISGHVSLYWYRQALGQGPEFLTYFNYEAQQDKSGLPNDRFSAERPEGSISTLTIQRTEQRDSAMYRCASSPLSGQIYEQYFGPGTRLTVT.

This clone has only one observation. The V and J genes are TRBV3-1 (or the pseudogene TRBV3-2) and TRBJ2-3; D unclear. Germline V gives CDR1 LGHDT, CDR2 YNNKEL (reference sequence). Trimming shortened V by 1 base and J by 6 bases, and 8 bases separated the two germline ends. The CDR3 extends over 13 amino acids. CDR3 coding DNA: TGTGCCAGCAGCCAAGGGAGATATGATACGCAGTATTTT. Encoded protein: CASSQGRYDTQYF.

The chain uses TRBV19 and TRBJ2-1; D is unresolved. Looked up from germline, CDR1 is LNHDA and CDR2 is SQIVND (reference sequence). Trimming pared 4 bases from V and 4 bases from J, leaving 8 bases between. The CDR3 sequence is 13 residues long. CDR3 in amino acids: CASSTQIYNEQFF. The CDR3 DNA reads TGTGCCAGTAGTACACAAATTTACAATGAGCAGTTCTTC.

The chain couples TRBV11-2 to TRBJ2-1; possibly TRBD2 for D (6 bases). CDR1 is SGHAT, CDR2 FQNNGV, per germline. The CDR3 runs 16 residues. The V end lost 4 bases, the J end lost 7 bases, and 20 bases lay between the germline ends. The CDR3 is CASSSNPGLDSNEQFF. For the CDR3, the DNA is TGTGCCAGCAGCTCGAACCCGGGACTTGATAGTAATGAGCAGTTCTTC. Drawing the rest from reference TRBV11-2 and TRBJ2-1, the complete variable domain is EAGVAQSPRYKIIEKRQSVAFWCNPISGHATLYWYQQILGQGPKLLIQFQNNGVVDDSQLPKDRFSAERLKGVDSTLKIQPAKLEDSAVYLCASSSNPGLDSNEQFFGPGTRLTVL.

The chain carries TRBV29-1 and TRBJ1-1; unclear D gene. The V and J ends lost 4 bases and 0 bases respectively, with 9 bases between them. Germline V CDR1 and CDR2: SQVTM, ANQGSEA. CDR3 length equals 13 residues. The CDR3 region is CSVGPRMNTEAFF. The CDR3 nucleotides read TGCAGCGTTGGTCCCAGGATGAACACTGAAGCTTTCTTT.

Details on this clone: Since no conserved phenylalanine or tryptophan closes the CDR3, a read error is the likely cause. The DNA is left out, because the CDR3 cannot be placed on it with certainty; the CDR3 is given as TCRdb lists it. This chain links TRBV23-1 with TRBJ1-2. TRBV23-1 is identified as an open reading frame with a role that is uncertain. The CDR3 has 14 residues if both end residues are counted. The CDR3 sequence is CASSQGSHPGPLVY.

The chain employs TRBV7-8 and TRBJ2-7; 12 bases match TRBD2. V was pared by 5 bases and J by 3 bases, with 5 bases of the junction left unmatched. In germline, CDR1 is SGHVS, CDR2 FQNEAQ. The CDR3 is made up of 15 amino acids. This CDR3 reads CASSPEGLAGYEQYF. DNA for the CDR3: TGTGCCAGCAGCCCAGAGGGACTAGCGGGCTACGAGCAGTACTTC.

The gene calls are TRBV3-1 (or the pseudogene TRBV3-2) and TRBJ1-3; no firm D call. CDR1 LGHDT and CDR2 YNNKEL come from the germline V gene (reference sequence). The CDR3 has 14 amino acids. V was clipped by 4 bases and J by 4 bases, with 11 bases between them. For the CDR3, the DNA is TGTGCCAGCAGCCCCGCTATCTACGGAAACACCATATATTTT. It encodes CASSPAIYGNTIYF.

This sequence joins TRBV19 and TRBJ1-1, with TRBD1 identical over 9 bases. With V trimmed by 7 bases and J by 11 bases, 11 bases remained unmatched. The CDR3 is 13 residues long. CDR1 is LNHDA and CDR2 is SQIVND in the germline V gene (reference sequence). CDR3 amino acids: CASINTGGVRAFF. The CDR3, as DNA: TGTGCCAGTATTAATACAGGGGGCGTAAGGGCTTTCTTT.

The chain employs TRBV3-1 (or the pseudogene TRBV3-2) and TRBJ1-5; D ambiguous. The V gene's germline CDR1 is LGHDT and CDR2 YNNKEL (reference sequence). The V and J ends lost 4 bases and 7 bases respectively, with 14 bases between them. This CDR3 contains 14 residues. The chain's CDR3 is CASSRWGSGQPQHF. The DNA for the CDR3 is TGTGCCAGCAGCCGATGGGGATCCGGCCAGCCCCAGCATTTT.

V usage is TRBV7-2 and J usage is TRBJ1-6; D is unclear. V lost 1 base to trimming and J lost 10 bases, with 8 bases between them. Per germline, CDR1 SGHTA and CDR2 FQGNSA. The CDR3 is made up of 13 amino acids. CDR3 nucleotide sequence: TGTGCCAGCAGCTTAGTGGAGGGCTCACCCCTCCACTTT. It codes for CASSLVEGSPLHF.

The CDR3 region is CASSPDRKVRAGYTF. The CDR3 DNA is TGCGCCAGCAGCCCGGACCGGAAGGTTCGTGCTGGCTACACCTTC. The chain employs TRBV5-1 and TRBJ1-2; D remains ambiguous. CDR3 size: 15 residues. CDR1 is SGHRS and CDR2 is YFSETQ in the germline V gene. Trimming took 4 bases from V and 7 from J, leaving 20 bases between them.

The chain has TRBV19 and TRBJ1-5; unclear D gene. CDR1 is LNHDA, CDR2 SQIVND, per germline (reference sequence). This CDR3 contains 13 residues. The ends were cut back, 3 bases at V and 1 base at J, with 4 bases in the middle. CDR3: CASSMPSNQPQHF. The CDR3 DNA is TGTGCCAGTAGTATGCCCAGCAATCAGCCCCAGCATTTT.

The rearrangement uses TRBV6-5 and TRBJ2-2; D could derive from TRBD1 or TRBD2 (5 bases each). Germline V lookup: CDR1 MNHEY, CDR2 SVGAGI. This CDR3 has 13 residues. CDR3 DNA sequence: TGTGCTACGGGGCTAGCTTACACCGGGGAGCTGTTTTTT. It is translated as CATGLAYTGELFF.

This clone was recorded once. The chain couples TRBV27 to TRBJ2-7, with 12 bases lining up with TRBD1. Trimming cost V 6 bases and J 4 bases; bases outside gene matches: 7. This CDR3 spans 15 amino acids. CDR1 MNHEY and CDR2 SMNVEV come from the germline V gene (reference sequence). The CDR3 nucleotides read TGTGCCAGCAGAATGGGGACAGGGGGCAAGTACGAGCAGTACTTC. Its protein is CASRMGTGGKYEQYF.

The table lists this clone with a few counts. This chain links TRBV12-3 or TRBV12-4 with TRBJ2-7, with D tentatively TRBD1 (5 bases). The germline V and J ends were trimmed by 6 bases and 7 bases, with 13 bases remaining between them. The CDR3 consists of 12 residues. Written as DNA, the CDR3 is TGTGCCAGCAGCCTGCTAAGGGGTGAGCAGTACTTC. Translating gives CASSLLRGEQYF.

This chain joins TRBV28 and TRBJ1-3; 9 bases map to TRBD1. The CDR3 totals 14 residues. The J segment lost 7 bases and the V segment lost 6 bases, leaving 7 bases of the junction unmatched. Germline CDR1 MDHEN, CDR2 SYDVKM. This CDR3 is CASRTGQGGNTIYF. In DNA, the CDR3 is TGTGCCAGCAGAACGGGACAGGGAGGGAACACCATATATTTT.

Remarks on this clone: The junction departs from the called germline gene at one end, perhaps through a read error. The chain links TRBV13 to TRBJ1-2; possible D gene TRBD1, 6 bases. CDR3 length equals 14 residues. Germline CDR1 is PRHDT and CDR2 is FYEKMQ (reference sequence). CDR3 nucleotide sequence: TGTGCCAGCAGCCAGAAGGGGGGGCACAGGATTATCATATTC. Translation: CASSQKGGHRIIIF.

The chain links TRBV19 to TRBJ2-1; D is perhaps TRBD1 (6 bases). The CDR3 covers 13 residues. Trimming cost V 9 bases and J 8 bases, with 17 bases left between them. Per the germline V gene, CDR1 is LNHDA and CDR2 is SQIVND (reference sequence). This CDR3 reads CASRQVGGDEQFF. Here the CDR3 DNA reads TGTGCCAGCCGACAGGTAGGGGGAGATGAGCAGTTCTTC. Full variable domain (outside the CDR3, taken from reference TRBV19 and TRBJ2-1): DGGITQSPKYLFRKEGQNVTLSCEQNLNHDAMYWYRQDPGQGLRLIYYSQIVNDFQKGDIAEGYSVSREKKESFPLTVTSAQKNPTAFYLCASRQVGGDEQFFGPGTRLTVL.

About this clone itself: The sample contains more than one DNA sequence encoding this CDR3. The rearrangement joins TRBV28 to TRBJ2-7; D not resolved. From germline, CDR1 is MDHEN and CDR2 SYDVKM. V was clipped by 2 bases and J by 2 bases, with 7 bases between them. The CDR3 spans 13 residues. This CDR3 reads CASSLNSPYEQYF. CDR3 nucleotide sequence: TGTGCCAGCAGTTTAAACAGTCCCTACGAGCAGTACTTC.

The chain is built from TRBV7-9 and TRBJ2-3; 7 nucleotides align to TRBD1. The CDR3 has 17 residues. Germline V gives CDR1 SEHNR, CDR2 FQNEAQ (reference sequence). V was clipped by 5 bases and J by 5 bases; unmatched bases: 16. The CDR3, as DNA: TGTGCCAGCAGCCCCCGGGCGGCGGCAGGGGGTCAAGATACGCAGTATTTT. This sequence encodes CASSPRAAAGGQDTQYF.

This sequence joins TRBV3-1 (or the pseudogene TRBV3-2) and TRBJ1-1; D is unclear. The CDR3 totals 15 residues. Germline values: CDR1 LGHDT, CDR2 YNNKEL (reference sequence). Trimming took 1 base from V and 1 from J, leaving 10 bases between them. In DNA form, the CDR3 reads TGTGCCAGCAGCCAAGGGCTGCAGAGGAACACTGAAGCTTTCTTT. Amino acid sequence: CASSQGLQRNTEAFF.